The sequence of this TCR beta chain was determined in a study of cytomegalovirus exposure and HLA in healthy donors. Study outcomes and limitations: Across donors, sequencing depth was assumed by presence/absence analyses to be roughly uniform. Later analysis revealed greater clonal expansion in HLA-associated TCR beta chains than in equally common others. The authors later linked a missense DCLRE1C variant to TCR beta V- and J-gene trimming.

Details on this clone: Its antigen is still unknown.

A multiplex PCR was run with 60 Vbeta primers and 13 Jbeta primers. Under the authors' procedure: Later work found 74 million or so unique TCR beta chains, with around 10 million shared. Assay: immunoSEQ multiplex PCR; the TCRdb copy retains only in-frame clones and omits some. V, J and clone size were drawn from that table, and D and trimming were deduced from the DNA. The sample carries tens of thousands of clones, approximately 75% recorded once. The germline V and J ends were trimmed by 0 bases and 5 bases, with 10 bases remaining between them. The CDR3 length is 14 residues. Germline CDR1 reads MGHRA; CDR2 reads YSYEKL.

This receptor was obtained from a man aged 45-65 years in good health and CMV-seropositive. Material for sequencing was PBMCs. This chain connects TRBV4-1 to TRBJ1-2; perhaps TRBD1 as D (6 bases). In DNA, the CDR3 is TGCGCCAGCAGCCAAGATTACAGGGCATATGGCTACACCTTC. Translation gives CASSQDYRAYGYTF.